This T cell receptor (beta chain) was captured in a study of cytotoxic CD8 clonotypes in ibrutinib-treated CLL. Study conclusions and caveats: Baseline clonality, higher than in age-matched healthy donors, tracked circulating CD8+ T-cell counts. Clonality was higher at ibrutinib response and returned toward baseline at progression.

Cryopreserved PBMCs yielded roughly 2 micrograms of genomic DNA for TCR beta libraries. The assay was immunoSEQ multiplex PCR, and TCRdb's table has in-frame clones only and misses some. The table has about 300,000 clones, around 77% seen once; the top ten hold about 5.8%. This clone was seen a single time. Its antigen is unknown. Trimming left V 6 bases short and J 2 bases short, with 16 bases between. The germline V gene encodes CDR1 SEHNR and CDR2 FQNEAQ (reference sequence). This CDR3 contains 15 residues. This clonotype was sampled from a human donor with chronic lymphocytic leukemia. Sample: PBMCs, taken at disease progression, from a patient treated with ibrutinib. This chain links TRBV7-9 with TRBJ1-1, with D perhaps matching TRBD1 (6 bases). Written as DNA, the CDR3 is TGTGCCAGCAGTCAATTCGGGGGCGGTAACACTGAAGCTTTCTTT. Translation gives CASSQFGGGNTEAFF.